The following is a TCR beta chain sequence with its context. Its antigen is unidentified. This entry comes from a study of cytomegalovirus exposure and HLA in healthy donors. V was trimmed by 0 bases and J by 2 bases, leaving 7 bases between them. Germline V gene lookup returns CDR1 MNHEY and CDR2 SMNVEV (reference sequence). The CDR3 has 14 amino acids. The primer mix had 60 Vbeta and 13 Jbeta primers. Clones were sequenced by immunoSEQ multiplex PCR, and TCRdb holds only the in-frame ones, with some missing. The sample contains under 200,000 clones, 79% of which appear only once. Points from the study as a whole: Reportedly, fewer N-insertions than the 666-donor mean appeared in an Asian-associated ancestry cluster in a later analysis. A later analysis showed HLA-associated TCR beta chains outstripping equally common others in clonal expansion. Through in vitro validation, a few CMV-associated chains were shown to be specific for CMV antigens. Listed as cytomegalovirus-associated were 164 TCR beta chains.

The sequence was obtained from a woman aged 35 to 49 in good health and CMV-seronegative. The source material was PBMCs. This chain uses TRBV27 with TRBJ1-2; D unresolved. CDR3 bases: TGTGCCAGCAGTTTATCGGCACAGAACTATGGCTACACCTTC. Its protein product is CASSLSAQNYGYTF.